This is a list of T cell receptor beta chains from one sample in a study of blood T cell repertoires in COVID-19. The protocol was immunoSEQ multiplex PCR, while the TCRdb copy is restricted to in-frame clones and leaves out a portion. The sample consists of 250,000 to 300,000 clones, 70% to 90% of them appearing once. The sequencing input was PBMCs or T cells enriched from blood (not recorded which). These receptor sequences come from a man between 18 and 35 years old who had recovered from COVID-19. Both conserved end residues are part of each CDR3. The D gene is left open where the match is weak. Part of the rows lack a size; the others show once, few, many or a class for expanded clones.

abundance | j_gene | v_gene | d_gene | CDR3nt | CDR3aa
NA | TRBJ2-7 | TRBV5-4 | NA | TGTGCCAGCAGCATCAGGGGTTTCTCCTACGAGCAGTACTTC | CASSIRGFSYEQYF
NA | TRBJ1-2 | TRBV27 | TRBD1 | TGTGCCAGCAGTCCACTACAGGGGAACTATGGCTACACCTTC | CASSPLQGNYGYTF
NA | TRBJ1-6 | TRBV27 | NA | TGTGCCAGCAGTTTTTCCAGTGGTTCACCCCTCCACTTT | CASSFSSGSPLHF
NA | TRBJ2-6 | TRBV19 | NA | TGTGCCAGTAGTATTTCCGGGGTTTTCGGTAGCTCTGGGGCCAACGTCCTGACTTTC | CASSISGVFGSSGANVLTF
NA | TRBJ2-1 | TRBV7-2 | TRBD1 | TGTGCCAGCAGCTCCGACAGGGGGTCCTACAATGAGCAGTTCTTC | CASSSDRGSYNEQFF
NA | TRBJ2-7 | TRBV28 | NA | TGTGCCAGCCTCCTACCCGAAGAGCAGTACTTC | CASLLPEEQYF
NA | TRBJ1-2 | TRBV24-1 | TRBD1 | TGTGCCACCAGTGCGGGACAGGGGCGCCGCTGGGGCTACACCTTC | CATSAGQGRRWGYTF
few | TRBJ2-7 | TRBV15 | TRBD1 | TGTGCCACCAGCACGGGACAGGGGAACGAGCAGTACTTC | CATSTGQGNEQYF
NA | TRBJ1-2 | TRBV15 | TRBD1 | TGTGCCACCAGACAGGGCAGGGGGCCCCTCGCATACTATGGCTACACCTTC | CATRQGRGPLAYYGYTF
few | TRBJ1-5 | TRBV19 | NA | TGTGCCAGTAGTATAAAGGGAGGCCAGCCCCAGCATTTT | CASSIKGGQPQHF
NA | TRBJ2-2 | TRBV9 | TRBD2 | TGTGCCAGCAGCGTTAGCGGGAGGGGGACCGGGGAGCTGTTTTTT | CASSVSGRGTGELFF
few | TRBJ1-3 | TRBV30 | NA | TGTGCCTGGAGTATACAGGGTGGAAACACCATATATTTT | CAWSIQGGNTIYF
NA | TRBJ1-4 | TRBV10-3 | NA | TGTGCCATCAGTGACAGGGGCCGTAATGAAAAACTGTTTTTT | CAISDRGRNEKLFF
NA | TRBJ2-3 | TRBV2 | NA | TGTGCCAGCAGTGCGGCTAGCAGAACGCAGTATTTT | CASSAASRTQYF
NA | TRBJ2-5 | TRBV19 | TRBD2 | TGTGCCAGTAGTACACTAGCGGGAGGAGAGACCCAGTACTTC | CASSTLAGGETQYF
NA | TRBJ1-5 | TRBV4-1 | TRBD1 | TGCGCCAGCAGTCATAGAGGGCTAAACAGGGGCGATCAGCCCCAGCATTTT | CASSHRGLNRGDQPQHF
few | TRBJ2-7 | TRBV19 | TRBD2 | TGTGCCAGTAGTACTCCGGGACTAGCGGCAAGCTCCTACGAGCAGTACTTC | CASSTPGLAASSYEQYF
NA | TRBJ2-2 | TRBV10-3 | TRBD1 | TGTGCCACCGACAGGGGCGACACCGGGGAGCTGTTTTTT | CATDRGDTGELFF
NA | TRBJ2-1 | TRBV3-1/TRBV3-2 | NA | TGTGCCAGCAGCCAAGGATCGACAGCCAGGGGGGTCAATGAGCAGTTCTTC | CASSQGSTARGVNEQFF
NA | TRBJ2-7 | TRBV28 | TRBD1 | TGTGCCAGCAGTTTTGACAGGGAAGGTTACGAGCAGTACTTC | CASSFDREGYEQYF
NA | TRBJ2-5 | TRBV5-4 | TRBD2 | TGTGCCAGCAGCTTCCCGGGACTAGCGGAAAAAGAGACCCAGTACTTC | CASSFPGLAEKETQYF
once | TRBJ1-6 | TRBV6-2/TRBV6-3 | NA | TGTGCCAGCAGTTACCTTCAGGGAAATTCACCCCTCCACTTT | CASSYLQGNSPLHF
NA | TRBJ1-2 | TRBV19 | NA | TGTGCCAGTAGTATAGATCTCCCAGGGGTTAATGGCTACACCTTC | CASSIDLPGVNGYTF
NA | TRBJ2-4 | TRBV4-2 | NA | TGTGCCAGCAGCCAAGATCTATCCTTAGCCAAAAACATTCAGTACTTC | CASSQDLSLAKNIQYF
NA | TRBJ2-7 | TRBV7-9 | NA | TGTGCCAGCAGCTCCCCCACTAGCAGGGAGTTGTACGAGCAGTACTTC | CASSSPTSRELYEQYF
NA | TRBJ2-3 | TRBV19 | TRBD2 | TGTGCCAGTAGTTCTACGACTAGCGGGGGTTCGGGAGATACGCAGTATTTT | CASSSTTSGGSGDTQYF
NA | TRBJ2-2 | TRBV18 | TRBD2 | TGTGCCAGCTCACCACCGAAGCGGGGGGTGAACACCGGGGAGCTGTTTTTT | CASSPPKRGVNTGELFF
NA | TRBJ1-1 | TRBV7-9 | NA | TGTGCCAGCAGCTTAGGGCCCAGAGAAGCTTTCTTT | CASSLGPREAFF
NA | TRBJ2-1 | TRBV5-8 | NA | TGTGCCAGCAGCTTTTTAACCCACAATGGGAGGTTCTTC | CASSFLTHNGRFF
many | TRBJ2-1 | TRBV27 | NA | TGTGCCAGCAGCCACAGGGTCTCCTACAATGAGCAGTTCTTC | CASSHRVSYNEQFF
NA | TRBJ2-7 | TRBV18 | NA | TGTGCCAGCTCACCAGACAGCAGTCGGGCTTACGAGCAGTACTTC | CASSPDSSRAYEQYF
NA | TRBJ1-5 | TRBV7-2 | NA | TGTGCCAGCAGCCTATTCCCGGGGGTTGATGGTCAGCCCCAGCATTTT | CASSLFPGVDGQPQHF
NA | TRBJ2-3 | TRBV4-1 | NA | TGCGCCAGCAGCCAAGATCTAGATACGCAGTATTTT | CASSQDLDTQYF
NA | TRBJ1-2 | TRBV7-9 | NA | TGTGCCAGCAGCTTACACAACCGCGGTTACACCTTC | CASSLHNRGYTF
NA | TRBJ2-6 | TRBV3-1/TRBV3-2 | NA | TGTGCCAGCAGCCAATATTTTAGCCCGGGGTCTGGGGCCAACGTCCTGACTTTC | CASSQYFSPGSGANVLTF
NA | TRBJ2-7 | TRBV2 | TRBD1 | TGTGCCGGGACTTCAGGACAGGGGGACTACGAGCAGTACTTC | CAGTSGQGDYEQYF
once | TRBJ2-3 | TRBV5-5 | TRBD2 | TGTGCCAGCAGCCCCGGGGGGTTTGACACAGATACGCAGTATTTT | CASSPGGFDTDTQYF
NA | TRBJ2-7 | TRBV5-1 | TRBD2 | TGCGCCAGCAGCGGGGGGACTAGCGGGAGGAAGTACGAGCAGTACTTC | CASSGGTSGRKYEQYF